This T cell receptor (beta chain) comes out of a study of cytotoxic CD8 clonotypes in ibrutinib-treated CLL. Study information: The subjects consisted of about 10 relapsed/refractory and some 14 treatment-naive individuals, with roughly 17 IGHV unmutated. A median 12 months of treatment, range 6 to 36, preceded the collection of response samples.

The CDR3 covers 15 residues. Germline V gene sequence: CDR1 MNHNS, CDR2 SASEGT. Trimming stripped 2 bases from V and 4 bases from J, with 14 bases between. Sequencing used immunoSEQ multiplex PCR; TCRdb keeps in-frame clones, though not all of them. The sample has some 22,000 clones, just under 80% seen once. The material sequenced was PBMCs, taken before ibrutinib treatment. This clonotype was sampled from a human donor with chronic lymphocytic leukemia. The rearrangement links TRBV6-1 to TRBJ1-2; D gene unclear. The CDR3 region has the DNA TGTGCCAGCAGTGAACGCACAGTTGGATTCTATGGCTACACCTTC. It is translated as CASSERTVGFYGYTF.